This T cell receptor (beta chain) appears in the sequencing data of a study of patients and donors after allogeneic stem cell transplantation (dated by TCRdb to about 2020). Library construction relied on RT-PCR. The data were produced on a NextSeq 550. The public sequencing data were trimmed at Q25 with fastp and processed into clonotypes with MiXCR by TCRdb, which kept only in-frame beta chains. Merged by CDR3 protein, the rows form single entries marked with the most common genes and DNA. For this sample there are about a million distinct CDR3 sequences; over 15% appear just once. Of the sample, around 5.5% is held by the ten largest clones. Points on this clonotype: This clone's antigen is unknown. Base qualities were left out, and no much larger clone turns up one base away.

The sequencing sample was made of blood, either unsorted or a sorted T cell fraction (not recorded which). This clonotype was obtained from a human donor who was either an allogeneic HSCT recipient or a stem cell or donor lymphocyte infusion donor (not recorded which). It is not recorded whose cells these are; they may come from a transplant donor.

The DNA sequence follows: TGCGCCAGCAGCCGACGGGAGAGTGGCACAGATACGCAGTATTTT. The translation is CASSRRESGTDTQYF. This chain joins TRBV4-1 to TRBJ2-3; TRBD2 could be the D gene, as 6 bases match. The CDR3 contains 15 residues, cysteine and phenylalanine counted. Only CDR3 DNA is held: 45 bases, read in frame from base 1. For CDR1 and CDR2, the germline V gene lists MGHRA and YSYEKL. V is pared back by 4 bases and J by 1 base, with 12 bases lying between the germline termini.